These 17 T cell receptor beta chains came from one sample sequenced in a study of blood T cell repertoires in COVID-19. Assay used: immunoSEQ multiplex PCR; TCRdb lists only in-frame clones, some missing. The table records 240,000 or so clones, 86% of them present only once. Sequencing was done on a sample of peripheral blood. These receptors came from a woman in her 30s who had recovered from COVID-19.

The chain couples TRBV7-9 to TRBJ1-2; TRBD1 is a possible D gene (5 bases). V lost 5 bases and J lost 5, with 12 bases in between. CDR3 length equals 13 residues. Germline CDR1 and CDR2: SEHNR and FQNEAQ (reference sequence). In DNA, the CDR3 is TGTGCCAGCAGCCGACAGCTCGATTATGGCTACACCTTC. It specifies CASSRQLDYGYTF. Using reference TRBV7-9 and TRBJ1-2 for the parts outside the CDR3, the full variable domain is DTGVSQNPRHKITKRGQNVTFRCDPISEHNRLYWYRQTLGQGPEFLTYFQNEAQLEKSRLLSDRFSAERPKGSFSTLEIQRTEQGDSAMYLCASSRQLDYGYTFGSGTRLTVV.

CDR3 sequence: CASSLASGGLVRYEQYF. CDR3 sequence (DNA): TGCGCCAGCAGCTTGGCTAGCGGGGGGCTAGTCCGTTACGAGCAGTACTTC. This chain joins TRBV5-1 and TRBJ2-7; 11 bases are shared with TRBD2. V dropped 0 bases and J dropped 4; count of bases not matched to a gene: 9. The germline V gene has CDR1 SGHRS and CDR2 YFSETQ. There are 17 residues in the CDR3.

V and J are TRBV6-5 and TRBJ1-1; TRBD1 is a possible D gene (5 bases). The CDR3 contains 13 residues. CDR1 is MNHEY, CDR2 SVGAGI, per germline. V lost 4 bases, J lost 2 bases, and 8 bases lay in between. CDR3 in amino acids: CASSWDSNTEAFF. CDR3 coding DNA: TGTGCCAGCAGTTGGGACTCTAACACTGAAGCTTTCTTT.

The rearrangement joins TRBV5-6 to TRBJ2-2; TRBD1 agrees at 10 bases. The V gene end was trimmed by 5 bases and the J gene end by 4 bases; junction bases not matched to a gene: 8. The CDR3 runs to 16 residues. Looked up from germline, CDR1 is SGHDT and CDR2 is YYEEEE. The CDR3 region has the DNA TGTGCCAGCAGGCGCGTTGGACAGGGGGTCACCGGGGAGCTGTTTTTT. It specifies CASRRVGQGVTGELFF.

V is TRBV21-1 and J is TRBJ1-1; the table names TRBD1, a call not compared with the DNA. TRBV21-1 is a pseudogene locus. CDR3 length equals 13 residues. For the CDR3, the DNA is TGTGCCAGCATCCTCAGGGGGCGGACTGAAGCTTTCTTT. It translates to CASILRGRTEAFF.

The V gene is TRBV19, the J gene TRBJ1-4, with a possible D match to TRBD1 (5 bases). This CDR3 spans 16 amino acids. Trimming shortened V by 3 bases and J by 8 bases, and 19 bases separated the two germline ends. Germline V gene lookup returns CDR1 LNHDA and CDR2 SQIVND (reference sequence). In nucleotides, the CDR3 is TGTGCCAGTAGTATTCCTTGGGTCGGGGGAGTCGAAAAACTGTTTTTT. This encodes CASSIPWVGGVEKLFF.

This chain connects TRBV6-1 to TRBJ1-2; 10 bases agree with TRBD1. V lost 0 bases and J lost 3; bases outside the gene matches: 7. Per germline, CDR1 MNHNS and CDR2 SASEGT. This CDR3 comprises 17 residues. The CDR3 DNA sequence: TGTGCCAGCAGTGAAGCAAGGACAGGGGGAGGTGACTATGGCTACACCTTC. Its translation: CASSEARTGGGDYGYTF.

The chain is built from TRBV9 and TRBJ2-1; TRBD2 agrees at 15 bases. V was pared by 3 bases and J by 10 bases, with 8 bases of the junction left unmatched. The CDR3 covers 16 residues. Germline V gene lookup returns CDR1 SGDLS and CDR2 YYNGEE. DNA for the CDR3: TGTGCCAGCAGCGCCCCGGGACTAGCGGGGGGAGGGGAGCAGTTCTTC. This codes for CASSAPGLAGGGEQFF. Based on the CDR3 plus reference TRBV9 and TRBJ2-1, the full variable domain is DSGVTQTPKHLITATGQRVTLRCSPRSGDLSVYWYQQSLDQGLQFLIQYYNGEERAKGNILERFSAQQFPDLHSELNLSSLELGDSALYFCASSAPGLAGGGEQFFGPGTRLTVL.

The gene calls are TRBV24-1 and TRBJ2-1, with 9 bases aligning to TRBD1. The V segment lost 5 bases and the J segment 9 bases; nucleotides outside the gene matches: 7. CDR1 is KGHDR, CDR2 SFDVKD, per germline. The length of the CDR3 is 14 residues. CDR3 nucleotides: TGTGCCACCAGTGGGTACAGGGGGCGATGTGAGCAGTTCTTC. Translated, it gives CATSGYRGRCEQFF.

This clone has only one observation. The rearrangement links TRBV13 to TRBJ2-3; D is perhaps TRBD2 (5 bases). In germline, CDR1 is PRHDT, CDR2 FYEKMQ (reference sequence). The CDR3 runs 15 residues. With 9 bases removed from V and 2 bases from J, the gap between germline ends came to 18 bases. In DNA form, the CDR3 reads TGTGCCAGTATCCCCCCGGAGGTGACCACAGATACGCAGTATTTT. It encodes CASIPPEVTTDTQYF. Full variable domain (missing parts from reference TRBV13 and TRBJ2-3): AAGVIQSPRHLIKEKRETATLKCYPIPRHDTVYWYQQGPGQDPQFLISFYEKMQSDKGSIPDRFSAQQFSDYHSELNMSSLELGDSALYFCASIPPEVTTDTQYFGPGTRLTVL.

The chain joins TRBV2 to TRBJ1-2, with a possible D match to TRBD1 (6 bases). V lost 6 bases and J lost 7, with 15 bases in between. Per the germline V gene, CDR1 is SNHLY and CDR2 is FYNNEI. The CDR3 spans 13 residues. The CDR3 loop is CASSHRALGGYTF. Here the CDR3 DNA reads TGTGCCAGCAGCCACAGGGCCCTCGGTGGCTACACCTTC.

V gene TRBV7-3 combines with J gene TRBJ2-5; 8 bases align to TRBD1. Germline lookup yields CDR1 SGHTA and CDR2 FQGTGA. The CDR3 contains 15 residues. Losses at the gene ends were 2 bases for V and 5 bases for J; bases not matched to a gene: 7. The CDR3: CASSLGTGVGETQYF. The CDR3 DNA is TGTGCCAGCAGCTTAGGGACAGGTGTCGGGGAGACCCAGTACTTC.

This clone has a handful of counts. This chain connects TRBV7-8 to TRBJ1-6, with 10 bases fitting TRBD1. The junction had 3 bases not matched to a gene; V was cut back by 0 bases and J by 7 bases. Germline-derived CDR1 and CDR2 are SGHVS and FQNEAQ. The CDR3 totals 16 residues. In DNA, the CDR3 is TGTGCCAGCAGCTTAGCCCGGACAGGGGGAAATTCACCCCTCCACTTT. This encodes CASSLARTGGNSPLHF.

This sequence joins TRBV7-3 and TRBJ2-7, with 7 bases identical to TRBD1. V shed 3 bases, J shed 6 bases, and the junction held 11 bases outside the gene matches. The CDR3 runs 15 residues. CDR1 SGHTA and CDR2 FQGTGA come from the germline V gene. The CDR3 protein is CASSFPATGPREQYF. For the CDR3, the DNA is TGTGCCAGCAGCTTCCCCGCGACAGGGCCCCGCGAGCAGTACTTC. The whole variable domain, filled in from reference TRBV7-3 and TRBJ2-7, reads GAGVSQTPSNKVTEKGKYVELRCDPISGHTALYWYRQSLGQGPEFLIYFQGTGAADDSGLPNDRFFAVRPEGSVSTLKIQRTERGDSAVYLCASSFPATGPREQYFGPGTRLTVT.

The count of this clone is one. The chain employs TRBV27 and TRBJ1-4; D uncertain. The CDR3 spans 14 residues. V dropped 4 bases and J dropped 7 bases, with 13 bases sitting between them. Germline CDR1 and CDR2: MNHEY and SMNVEV (reference sequence). In DNA form, the CDR3 reads TGTGCCAGCAGTTACACAACGGGAGGTGAAAAACTGTTTTTT. Translated, it gives CASSYTTGGEKLFF. The entire variable domain, with the rest obtained from reference TRBV27 and TRBJ1-4, is as follows: EAQVTQNPRYLITVTGKKLTVTCSQNMNHEYMSWYRQDPGLGLRQIYYSMNVEVTDKGDVPEGYKVSRKEKRNFPLILESPSPNQTSLYFCASSYTTGGEKLFFGSGTQLSVL.

This chain uses TRBV27 with TRBJ1-1, with TRBD1 as a possible D gene (6 bases). The V and J ends lost 7 bases and 5 bases respectively, with 14 bases between them. CDR1 is MNHEY, CDR2 SMNVEV, per germline (reference sequence). CDR3 length equals 13 residues. The DNA for the CDR3 is TGTGCCAGCACCGACAGGCCGGGAACTGAAGCTTTCTTT. It yields the protein CASTDRPGTEAFF.

The chain couples TRBV3-1 (or the pseudogene TRBV3-2) to TRBJ2-7, with a weak D call TRBD1 (5 bases). The germline V and J ends were trimmed by 1 base and 1 base, with 17 bases remaining between them. CDR1 and CDR2 (germline): LGHDT, YNNKEL (reference sequence). CDR3 length: 17 amino acids. The CDR3, as DNA: TGTGCCAGCAGCCAAGCTGTTGGGCAGGGAATTTCCTACGAGCAGTACTTC. It codes for CASSQAVGQGISYEQYF.